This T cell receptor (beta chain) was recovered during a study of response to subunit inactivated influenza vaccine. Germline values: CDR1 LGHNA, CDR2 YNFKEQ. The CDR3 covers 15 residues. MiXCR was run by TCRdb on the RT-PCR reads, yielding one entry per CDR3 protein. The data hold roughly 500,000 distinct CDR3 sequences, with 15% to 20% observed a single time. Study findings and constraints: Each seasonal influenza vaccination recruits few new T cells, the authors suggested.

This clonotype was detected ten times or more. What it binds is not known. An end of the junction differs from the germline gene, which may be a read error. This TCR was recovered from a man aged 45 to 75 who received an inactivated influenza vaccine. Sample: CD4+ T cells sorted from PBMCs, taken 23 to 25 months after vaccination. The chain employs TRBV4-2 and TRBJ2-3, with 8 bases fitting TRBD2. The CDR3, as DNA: TGCGCCAGCAGCCAAGTCGGGGGGGGAACAGATACGCAGTATTTT. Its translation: CASSQVGGGTDTQYF.